The clone carrying this TCR beta chain was counted between two and nine times. The TCRbeta library incorporated unique molecular identifiers. TCRdb reprocessed the PCR reads via MiXCR and lists one record per CDR3 protein. The sample lists about 540,000 distinct CDR3 sequences; approximately 16% were seen once. These data belong to a study of T-cell reconstitution after alpha-beta-depleted transplantation in children. Losses at the gene ends were 4 bases for V and 5 bases for J; bases not matched to a gene: 10. The CDR3 runs 15 residues. Germline values: CDR1 SQVTM, CDR2 ANQGSEA. The chain is built from TRBV29-1 and TRBJ2-5; 10 nucleotides align to TRBD2. The receptor was derived from a human donor who donated a stem cell graft to a child with acute lymphoblastic leukemia. The material sequenced was PBMCs from the stem cell graft donor, taken from the stem cell graft. The DNA for the CDR3 is TGCAGCGTTGTGCTAGCGGGAGATGCGCGGGAGACCCAGTACTTC. It specifies CSVVLAGDARETQYF.